Reported below is one T cell receptor (beta chain). Its antigen is unknown. Using immunoSEQ multiplex PCR, the repertoire was profiled, and TCRdb retains in-frame clones only, with some absent. The table lists about 19,000 clones, roughly four fifths of them singletons. These data come from a study of somatic mutations in cytotoxic T cells in rheumatoid arthritis. Study in general: A roughly 30 ml EDTA sample of patient blood was drawn right after diagnosis, before any treatment. Study-wide points: The study found CD8+ clonality increased with age in rheumatoid arthritis patients, not healthy controls. Neither rheumatoid arthritis patients nor age-matched healthy controls had significantly different CD8+ T-cell clonality from the other group.

Isolation of the CD4+ and CD8+ populations was accomplished via positive magnetic bead selection, with purity assessed by flow cytometry. The CDR3 is 16 amino acids. V dropped 1 base and J dropped 1 base, with 12 bases sitting between them. Germline V CDR1 and CDR2: SGHRS, YFSETQ. V gene TRBV5-1 combines with J gene TRBJ2-1, with unresolved D. Sequencing used CD8+ T cells sorted from blood. The clonotype comes from an adult with rheumatoid arthritis. The CDR3: CASSLFRWDSYNEQFF. The DNA for the CDR3 is TGCGCCAGCAGCTTGTTTAGGTGGGATTCCTACAATGAGCAGTTCTTC.